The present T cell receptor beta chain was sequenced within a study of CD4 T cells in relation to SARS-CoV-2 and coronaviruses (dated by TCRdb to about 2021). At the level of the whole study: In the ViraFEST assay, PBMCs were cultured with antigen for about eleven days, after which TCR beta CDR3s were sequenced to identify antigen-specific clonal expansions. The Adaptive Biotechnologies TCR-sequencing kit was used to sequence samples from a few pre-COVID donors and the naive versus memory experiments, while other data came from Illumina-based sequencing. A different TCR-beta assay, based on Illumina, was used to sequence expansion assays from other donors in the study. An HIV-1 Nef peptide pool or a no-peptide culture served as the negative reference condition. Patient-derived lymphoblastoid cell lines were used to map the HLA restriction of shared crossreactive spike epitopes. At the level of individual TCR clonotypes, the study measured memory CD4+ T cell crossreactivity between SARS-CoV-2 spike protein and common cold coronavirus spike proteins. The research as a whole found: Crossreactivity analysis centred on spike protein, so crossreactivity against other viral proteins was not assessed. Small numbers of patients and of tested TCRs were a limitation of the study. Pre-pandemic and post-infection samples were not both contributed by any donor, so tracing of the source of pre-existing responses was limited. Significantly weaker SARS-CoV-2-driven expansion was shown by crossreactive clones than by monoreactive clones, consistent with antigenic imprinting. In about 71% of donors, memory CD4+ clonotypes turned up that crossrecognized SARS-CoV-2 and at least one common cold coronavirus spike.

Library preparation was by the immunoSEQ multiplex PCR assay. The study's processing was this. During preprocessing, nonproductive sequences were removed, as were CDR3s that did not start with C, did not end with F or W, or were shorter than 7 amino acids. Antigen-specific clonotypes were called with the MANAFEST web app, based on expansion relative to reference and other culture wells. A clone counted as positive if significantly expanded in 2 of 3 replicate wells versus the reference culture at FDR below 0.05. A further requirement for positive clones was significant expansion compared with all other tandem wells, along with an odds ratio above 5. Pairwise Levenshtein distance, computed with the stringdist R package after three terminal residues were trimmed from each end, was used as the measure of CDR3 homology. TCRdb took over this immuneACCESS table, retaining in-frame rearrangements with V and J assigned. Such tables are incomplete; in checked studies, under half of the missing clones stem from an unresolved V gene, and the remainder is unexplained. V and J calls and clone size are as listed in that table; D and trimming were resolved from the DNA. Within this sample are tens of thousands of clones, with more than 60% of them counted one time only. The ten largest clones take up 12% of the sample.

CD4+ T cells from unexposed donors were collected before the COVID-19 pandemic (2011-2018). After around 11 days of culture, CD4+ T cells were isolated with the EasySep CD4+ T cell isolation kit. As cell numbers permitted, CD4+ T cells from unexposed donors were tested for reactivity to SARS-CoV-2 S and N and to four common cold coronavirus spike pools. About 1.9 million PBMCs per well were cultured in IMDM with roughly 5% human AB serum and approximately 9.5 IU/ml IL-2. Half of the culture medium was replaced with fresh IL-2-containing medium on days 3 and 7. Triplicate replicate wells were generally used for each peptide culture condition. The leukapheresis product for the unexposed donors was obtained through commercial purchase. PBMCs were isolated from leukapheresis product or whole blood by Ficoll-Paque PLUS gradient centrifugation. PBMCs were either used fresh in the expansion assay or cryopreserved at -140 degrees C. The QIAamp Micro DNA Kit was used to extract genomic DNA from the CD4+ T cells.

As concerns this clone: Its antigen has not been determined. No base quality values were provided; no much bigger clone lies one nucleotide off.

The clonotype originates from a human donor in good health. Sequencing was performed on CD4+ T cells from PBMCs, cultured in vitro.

The CDR3 corresponds to CASSNITGFAFF. The nucleotide sequence is TGTGCCAGCAGTAATATTACAGGGTTCGCTTTCTTT. Rearrangement joined TRBV6-5 to TRBJ1-1; the best D guess is TRBD1, with 6 bases matching. In the germline V gene, CDR1 corresponds to MNHEY and CDR2 to SVGAGI. The CDR3 covers 12 residues, taking in both the cysteine and the phenylalanine. The only DNA kept is the CDR3, 36 bases in frame from the first base. V loses 5 bases of germline sequence and J loses 11 bases, and the interval between the two ends is 15 bases.